This T cell receptor (beta chain) is from a study of control samples from healthy donors and cancer patients. CDR1 SGHAT and CDR2 FQDESV come from the germline V gene (reference sequence). This CDR3 is 15 amino acids long. Trimming shortened V by 4 bases and J by 0 bases, and 13 bases separated the two germline ends. The data were produced by immunoSEQ multiplex PCR, yet TCRdb's version contains in-frame clones alone and is incomplete. The sample consists of about 83,000 clones, roughly 91% of them appearing once. This receptor was identified in a man aged 30 to 39 in good health. The sample comprised blood. J is TRBJ2-7 and V is TRBV11-1; D is perhaps TRBD2 (6 bases). The CDR3 is CASSYRIGSSYEQYF. DNA of the CDR3: TGTGCCAGCAGCTACAGGATCGGGAGCTCCTACGAGCAGTACTTC.